The TCR beta chain under discussion was sequenced for a study of T cell responses to AZD1222 COVID-19 vaccine. The CDR3 sequence is 15 residues long. V dropped 4 bases and J dropped 10 bases, with 17 bases sitting between them. Germline CDR1 reads LGHNA; CDR2 reads YNFKEQ. TCRdb's table, derived via immunoSEQ multiplex PCR, lists solely in-frame clones and lacks some. The sample includes roughly 130,000 clones, approximately 92% of them seen just once. The source is an adult in good health. The J gene is TRBJ1-6, the V gene TRBV4-2; perhaps TRBD1 as D (5 bases). The sequencing here drew on peripheral blood, taken on day 0 of AZD1222 vaccination. The CDR3: CASSPRGGTESPLHF. The DNA of the CDR3 is TGTGCCAGCAGCCCCCGTGGGGGGACCGAATCACCCCTCCACTTT.